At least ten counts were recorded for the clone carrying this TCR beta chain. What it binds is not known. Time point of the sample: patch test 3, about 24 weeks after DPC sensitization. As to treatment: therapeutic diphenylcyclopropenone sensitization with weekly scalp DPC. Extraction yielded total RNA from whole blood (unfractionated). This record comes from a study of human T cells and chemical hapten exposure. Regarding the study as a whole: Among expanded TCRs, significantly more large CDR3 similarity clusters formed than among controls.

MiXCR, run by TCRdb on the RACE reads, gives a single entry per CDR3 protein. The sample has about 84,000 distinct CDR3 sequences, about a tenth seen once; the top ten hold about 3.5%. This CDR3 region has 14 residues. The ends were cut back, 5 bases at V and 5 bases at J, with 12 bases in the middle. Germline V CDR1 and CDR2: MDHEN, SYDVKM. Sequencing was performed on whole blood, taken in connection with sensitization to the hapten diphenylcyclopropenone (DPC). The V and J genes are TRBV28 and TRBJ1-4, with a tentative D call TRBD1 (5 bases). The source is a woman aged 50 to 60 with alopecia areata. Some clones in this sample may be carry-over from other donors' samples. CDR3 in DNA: TGTGCCAGCAGTGGGGGACTGCCCAATGAAAAACTGTTTTTT. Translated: CASSGGLPNEKLFF.